This T cell receptor (beta chain) was recorded in a study of metastatic and nonmetastatic thyroid tumors. V lost 0 bases to trimming and J lost 2 bases, with 12 bases between them. The CDR3 consists of 16 residues. Per germline, CDR1 SGHRS and CDR2 YFSETQ. TCRdb re-analyzed the PCR reads using MiXCR. This sample has around 20,000 clones, with 25% to 35% found just once. All patients reached thyroid surgery having received no treatment beforehand. V gene TRBV5-1 combines with J gene TRBJ2-1; D may be TRBD1 (5 bases). The sequence derives from a male donor with papillary thyroid cancer or a benign thyroid nodule (not recorded which). Some clones in this sample may be carry-over from other donors' samples. The sequenced sample was tumor tissue. The CDR3 nucleotides read TGCGCCAGCAGCTTGGAGGGGTCTCCACCCTACAATGAGCAGTTCTTC. Its translation is CASSLEGSPPYNEQFF.